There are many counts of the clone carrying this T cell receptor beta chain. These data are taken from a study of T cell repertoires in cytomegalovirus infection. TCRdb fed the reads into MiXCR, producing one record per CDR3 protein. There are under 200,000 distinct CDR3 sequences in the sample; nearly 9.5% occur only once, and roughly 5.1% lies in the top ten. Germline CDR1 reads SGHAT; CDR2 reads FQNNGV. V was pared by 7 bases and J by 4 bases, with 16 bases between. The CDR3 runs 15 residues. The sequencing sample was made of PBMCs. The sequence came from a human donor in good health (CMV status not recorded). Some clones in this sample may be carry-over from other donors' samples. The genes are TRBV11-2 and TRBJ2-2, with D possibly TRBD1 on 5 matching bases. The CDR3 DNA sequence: TGTGCCAGCATTAGACATCAGGGTAGCACCGGGGAGCTGTTTTTT. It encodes CASIRHQGSTGELFF.